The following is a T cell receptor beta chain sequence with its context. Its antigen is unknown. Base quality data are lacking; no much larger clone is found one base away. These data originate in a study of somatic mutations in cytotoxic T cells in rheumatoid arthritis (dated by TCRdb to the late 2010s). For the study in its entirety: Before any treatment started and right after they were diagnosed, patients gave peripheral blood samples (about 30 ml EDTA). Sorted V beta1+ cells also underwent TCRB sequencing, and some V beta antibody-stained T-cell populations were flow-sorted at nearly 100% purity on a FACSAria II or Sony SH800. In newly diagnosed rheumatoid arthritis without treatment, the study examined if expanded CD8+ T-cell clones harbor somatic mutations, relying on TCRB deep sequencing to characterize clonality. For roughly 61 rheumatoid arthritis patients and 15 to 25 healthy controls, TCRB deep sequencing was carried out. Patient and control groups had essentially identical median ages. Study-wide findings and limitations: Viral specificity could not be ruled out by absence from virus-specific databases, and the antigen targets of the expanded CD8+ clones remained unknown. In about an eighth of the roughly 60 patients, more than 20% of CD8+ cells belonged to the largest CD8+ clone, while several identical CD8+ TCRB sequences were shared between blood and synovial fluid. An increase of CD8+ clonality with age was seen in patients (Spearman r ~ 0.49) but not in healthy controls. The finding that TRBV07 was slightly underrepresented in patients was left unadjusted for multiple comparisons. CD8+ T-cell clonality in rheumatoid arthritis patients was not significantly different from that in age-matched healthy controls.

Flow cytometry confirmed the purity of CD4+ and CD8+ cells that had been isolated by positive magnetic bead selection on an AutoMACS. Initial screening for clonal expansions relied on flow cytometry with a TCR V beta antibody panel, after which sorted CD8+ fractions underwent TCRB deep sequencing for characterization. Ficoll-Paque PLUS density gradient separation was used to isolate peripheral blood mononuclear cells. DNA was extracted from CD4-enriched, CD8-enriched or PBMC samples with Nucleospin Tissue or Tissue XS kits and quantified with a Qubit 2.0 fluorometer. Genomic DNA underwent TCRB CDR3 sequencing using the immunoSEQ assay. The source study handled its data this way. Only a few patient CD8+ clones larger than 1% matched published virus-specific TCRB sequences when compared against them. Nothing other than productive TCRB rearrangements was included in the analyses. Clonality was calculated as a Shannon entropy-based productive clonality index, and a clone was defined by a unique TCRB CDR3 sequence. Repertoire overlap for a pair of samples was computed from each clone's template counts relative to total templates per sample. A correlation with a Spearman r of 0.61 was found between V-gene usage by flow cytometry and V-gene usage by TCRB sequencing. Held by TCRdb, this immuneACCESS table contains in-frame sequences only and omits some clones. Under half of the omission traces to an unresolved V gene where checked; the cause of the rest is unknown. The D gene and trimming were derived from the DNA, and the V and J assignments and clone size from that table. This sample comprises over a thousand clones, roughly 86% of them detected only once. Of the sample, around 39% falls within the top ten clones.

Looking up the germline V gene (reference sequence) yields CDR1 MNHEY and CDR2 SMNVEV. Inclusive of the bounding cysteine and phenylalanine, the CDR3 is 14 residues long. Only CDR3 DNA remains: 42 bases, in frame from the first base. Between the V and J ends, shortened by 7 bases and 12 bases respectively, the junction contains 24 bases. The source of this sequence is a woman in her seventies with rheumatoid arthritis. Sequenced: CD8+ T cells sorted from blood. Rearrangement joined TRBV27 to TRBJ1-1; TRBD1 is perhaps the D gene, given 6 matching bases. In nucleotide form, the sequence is TGTGCCAGCAATCCTACAGGACAGTGGAGCTGGTCTTTCTTT. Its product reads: CASNPTGQWSWSFF.